The entry below describes one T cell receptor beta chain. Its antigen is not identified. Systemic immunosuppression or autoimmune disease history was grounds to exclude patients. Method: immunoSEQ multiplex PCR; TCRdb's copy keeps in-frame clones and lacks some. This sample yields approximately 39,000 clones, of which 88% are seen a single time; 9.5% to 15% belongs to the top ten. The germline gives CDR1 MRHNA, CDR2 SNTAGT. V was shortened by 4 bases and J by 3 bases, with 22 bases between the two germline ends. This CDR3 is built from 17 residues. The sample belongs to a study of OX40 agonist ivuxolimab in advanced cancers. Study summary: Prior anti-PD-1, anti-PD-L1 or anti-CTLA-4 therapy was allowed; around 40% had some. There were three patients with partial responses, one having hepatocellular carcinoma and two cutaneous melanoma. The study, taken as a whole, reports: Expanded clones were, on average, more numerous in CD8+ T cells than in CD4+.

Specimen: CD4+ or CD8+ T cells sorted from blood, collected in a trial of the OX40 agonist ivuxolimab. The receptor was derived from an adult with an advanced solid tumor such as melanoma, head and neck, liver or kidney cancer. This chain uses TRBV6-4 with TRBJ2-7; D is possibly TRBD2 (6 bases). The CDR3 is CASSALLASALIYEQYF. The CDR3 DNA follows: TGTGCCAGCAGTGCCCTACTAGCTAGCGCCCTCATCTACGAGCAGTACTTC.